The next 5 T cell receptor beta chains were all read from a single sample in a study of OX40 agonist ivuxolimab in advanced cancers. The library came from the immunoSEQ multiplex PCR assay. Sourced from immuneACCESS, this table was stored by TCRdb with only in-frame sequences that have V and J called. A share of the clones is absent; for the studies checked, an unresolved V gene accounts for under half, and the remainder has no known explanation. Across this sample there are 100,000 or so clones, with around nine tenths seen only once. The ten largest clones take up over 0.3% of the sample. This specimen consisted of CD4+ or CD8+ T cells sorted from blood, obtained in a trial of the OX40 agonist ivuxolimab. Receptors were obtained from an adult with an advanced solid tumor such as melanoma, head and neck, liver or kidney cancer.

The DNA of the CDR3 is TGCGCCAGCAGTGGGTTCTGGCTTGGTATTGACACCGGGGAGCTGTTTTTT. It translates to CASSGFWLGIDTGELFF. V gene TRBV10-2 combines with J gene TRBJ2-2, with no clear D. This CDR3 comprises 17 residues. V was pared by 4 bases and J by 3 bases, with 18 bases between. Germline V CDR1 and CDR2: WSHSY, SAAADI.

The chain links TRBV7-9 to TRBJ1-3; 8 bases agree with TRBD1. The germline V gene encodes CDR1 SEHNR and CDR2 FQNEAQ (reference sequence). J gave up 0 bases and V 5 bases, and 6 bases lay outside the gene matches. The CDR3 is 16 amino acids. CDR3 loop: CASSARTGSSGNTIYF. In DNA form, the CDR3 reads TGTGCCAGCAGCGCGAGGACAGGGTCCTCTGGAAACACCATATATTTT.

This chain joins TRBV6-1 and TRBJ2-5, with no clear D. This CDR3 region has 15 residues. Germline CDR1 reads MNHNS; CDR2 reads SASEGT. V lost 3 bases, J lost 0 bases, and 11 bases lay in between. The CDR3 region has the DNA TGTGCCAGCAGTGAGGATGTGGGAAACCAAGAGACCCAGTACTTC. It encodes CASSEDVGNQETQYF.

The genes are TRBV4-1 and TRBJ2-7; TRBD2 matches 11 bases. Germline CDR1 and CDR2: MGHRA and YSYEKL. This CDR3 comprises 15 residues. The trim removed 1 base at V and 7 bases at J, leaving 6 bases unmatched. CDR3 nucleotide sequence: TGCGCCAGCAGCCAAGGCACTAGCGGGGGCGGAGAGCAGTACTTC. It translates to CASSQGTSGGGEQYF.

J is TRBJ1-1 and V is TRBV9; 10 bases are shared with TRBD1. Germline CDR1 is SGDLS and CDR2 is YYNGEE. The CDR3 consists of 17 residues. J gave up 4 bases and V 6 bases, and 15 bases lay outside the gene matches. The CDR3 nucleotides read TGTGCCAGCACCCTCGTAGTTGGGACAGGGGTCGGCACTGAAGCTTTCTTT. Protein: CASTLVVGTGVGTEAFF.